These 11 T cell receptor beta chains originate from one sample sequenced in a study of blood T cells in healthy people across ages. It was with a sample-barcoded 5' primer and a J-beta primer mix that a second PCR of roughly 6 to 12 cycles was run. TCRdb recomputed calls from the 5' RACE reads with MiXCR, one row per CDR3 protein. The repertoire includes roughly 800,000 distinct CDR3 sequences, roughly 24% of them detected once, and about 3% sits in the top ten. The same sample was also used in a study of T cells of mothers and their children.

Sample: blood. The receptors here all came from a boy aged 10-17 years in good health.

A word on this clonotype: The junction departs from germline at one end; a sequencing error may be responsible. The gene calls are TRBV20-1 and TRBJ1-2, with TRBD1 as a possible D gene (5 bases). The CDR3 has 13 amino acids. CDR1 and CDR2 from the germline V gene are DFQATT and SNEGSKA (reference sequence). DNA for the CDR3: TGTAGTGCTCGGGGGGAGGGGAGCTGTGGCTACACCTTC. Its translation is CSARGEGSCGYTF.

This chain uses TRBV6-9 with TRBJ2-4, with D maybe TRBD1 (5 bases). CDR3 size: 16 residues. Deletions cut 0 bases from V and 0 bases from J, with 9 bases between. Germline values: CDR1 MNHGY, CDR2 SVAAGI. CDR3 nucleotide sequence: TGTGCCAGCAGTTATTCTACAGGAGTAGCCAAAAACATTCAGTACTTC. Translating it yields CASSYSTGVAKNIQYF.

The chain has TRBV7-3 and TRBJ2-1; D remains ambiguous. Trimming took 6 bases from V and 4 from J, leaving 16 bases between them. CDR3 length: 15 residues. The germline V gene has CDR1 SGHTA and CDR2 FQGTGA. CDR3 nucleotides: TGTGCCAGCAGTCGCCGGGCCACACCGTACAATGAGCAGTTCTTC. Translating gives CASSRRATPYNEQFF. Full variable domain (remainder filled in from reference TRBV7-3 and TRBJ2-1): GAGVSQTPSNKVTEKGKYVELRCDPISGHTALYWYRQSLGQGPEFLIYFQGTGAADDSGLPNDRFFAVRPEGSVSTLKIQRTERGDSAVYLCASSRRATPYNEQFFGPGTRLTVL.

This clonotype was seen a few times. This rearrangement joins TRBV6-1 to TRBJ2-7; tentatively, D is TRBD1 (6 bases). Germline lookup yields CDR1 MNHNS and CDR2 SASEGT. The V end lost 9 bases, the J end lost 0 bases, and 12 bases lay between the germline ends. This CDR3 has 13 amino acids. The CDR3 bases are TGTGCCAGTCCCCGGGACAACTCCTACGAGCAGTACTTC. Translating it yields CASPRDNSYEQYF.

The rearrangement links TRBV5-1 to TRBJ2-7; possibly TRBD1 for D (5 bases). The CDR3 consists of 15 residues. From germline, CDR1 is SGHRS and CDR2 YFSETQ. V was clipped by 3 bases and J by 4 bases, with 17 bases between them. The CDR3: CASSSGVQGRYEQYF. The CDR3 DNA is TGCGCCAGCAGCTCTGGGGTGCAGGGAAGGTACGAGCAGTACTTC.

This clonotype was recorded many times. This rearrangement joins TRBV3-1 to TRBJ2-1; 11 bases are a match to TRBD2. The length of the CDR3 is 17 residues. The J segment lost 10 bases and the V segment lost 0 bases, leaving 11 bases of the junction unmatched. The germline CDR1 and CDR2 sequences are LGHDT and YNNKEL (reference sequence). The CDR3 reads CASSQDEGLAGGGEQFF. CDR3 nucleotide sequence: TGTGCCAGCAGCCAAGATGAGGGGCTAGCGGGGGGTGGGGAGCAGTTCTTC.

The chain recombines TRBV12-3 or TRBV12-4 with TRBJ2-3; 9 nucleotides agree with TRBD2. The length of the CDR3 is 17 residues. The V and J ends lost 3 bases and 4 bases, in that order; junction bases with no gene match: 11. Here the CDR3 DNA reads TGTGCCAGCAGTTTCTTTACGCGGGGGGGCGGCGCAGATACGCAGTATTTT. It yields the protein CASSFFTRGGGADTQYF.

In its sample, this clonotype was seen many times. The chain has TRBV7-9 and TRBJ2-7; 9 bases align to TRBD1. The V segment lost 8 bases and the J segment 5 bases; nucleotides outside the gene matches: 19. The CDR3 is 17 amino acids. CDR1 is SEHNR, CDR2 FQNEAQ, per germline (reference sequence). CDR3 amino acids: CASGTFEGTGTGNEQYF. Here the CDR3 DNA reads TGTGCCAGCGGGACATTTGAGGGGACCGGGACAGGGAACGAGCAGTACTTC.

The table lists this clonotype with a few counts. This chain links TRBV29-1 with TRBJ2-5, with D possibly matching TRBD2 (5 bases). Germline CDR1 is SQVTM and CDR2 is ANQGSEA. There are 13 residues in the CDR3. Trimming removed 6 bases from V and 5 bases from J, with 16 bases in between. CDR3 region: CSVGSITQETQYF. DNA of the CDR3: TGCAGCGTAGGGAGTATAACCCAGGAGACCCAGTACTTC.

The chain employs TRBV6-6 and TRBJ1-3; perhaps TRBD1 as D (5 bases). V gave up 5 bases and J gave up 16 bases, with 15 bases separating them. The CDR3 totals 11 residues. The germline gives CDR1 MNHNY, CDR2 SVGAGI (reference sequence). For the CDR3, the DNA is TGTGCCAGCAGTACCCAGGACACCCGCTATTTT. Its protein is CASSTQDTRYF.

The gene calls are TRBV20-1 and TRBJ2-7; tentative D call: TRBD2 (6 bases). Deletions cut 3 bases from V and 0 bases from J, with 12 bases between. The CDR3 runs to 14 residues. CDR1 is DFQATT, CDR2 SNEGSKA, per germline (reference sequence). The CDR3 spells CSARAGQSSYEQYF. The DNA for the CDR3 is TGCAGTGCTAGGGCGGGGCAAAGCTCCTACGAGCAGTACTTC.